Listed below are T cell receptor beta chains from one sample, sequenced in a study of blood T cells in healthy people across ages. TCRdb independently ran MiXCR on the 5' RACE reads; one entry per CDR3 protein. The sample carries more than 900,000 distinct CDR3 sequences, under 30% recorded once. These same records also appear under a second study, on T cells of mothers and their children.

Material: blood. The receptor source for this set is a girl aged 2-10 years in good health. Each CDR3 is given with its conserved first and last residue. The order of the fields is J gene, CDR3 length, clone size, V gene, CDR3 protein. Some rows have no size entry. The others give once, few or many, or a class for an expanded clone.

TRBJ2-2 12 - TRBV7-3 CASGGGAGELFF
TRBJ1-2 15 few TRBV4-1 CASSQGHPRDYGYTF
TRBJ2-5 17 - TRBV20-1 CSARDLREWGIVETQYF
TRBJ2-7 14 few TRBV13 CASSLGGRVGEQYF
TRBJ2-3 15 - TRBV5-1 CASISSGSLGDTQYF
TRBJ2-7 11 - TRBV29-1 CSAGPGGEQHF
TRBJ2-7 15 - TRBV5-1 CASSLEGDRVREQYF
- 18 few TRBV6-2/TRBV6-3 CASSYPVTSGTWDGEQFF
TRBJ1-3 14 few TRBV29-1 CSVVGQFSGNTIYF
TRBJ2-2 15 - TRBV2 CASSGRTGPTGELFF
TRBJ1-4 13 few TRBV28 CAARPGTWEKLFF
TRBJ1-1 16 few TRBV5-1 CASTSGGRGVNTEAFF
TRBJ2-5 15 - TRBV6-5 CASSPGSGRGETQYF
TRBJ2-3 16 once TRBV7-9 CASSLRGAPRTDTQYF
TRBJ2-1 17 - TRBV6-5 CASSSTSFLWRGDEQFF
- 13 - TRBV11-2 CASSFGLGFEQFF
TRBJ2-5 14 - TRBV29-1 CSTGGDRASETQYF
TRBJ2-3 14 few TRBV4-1 CASSQVPQTDTQYF
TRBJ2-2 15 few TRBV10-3 CAISTGEANTGELFF
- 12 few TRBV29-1 CSGADSNYEQYF
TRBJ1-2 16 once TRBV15 CATSRALYRGNYGYTF
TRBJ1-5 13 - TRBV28 CASYRDGGTTQHF
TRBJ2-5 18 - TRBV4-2 CASSQEISGGALTETQYF
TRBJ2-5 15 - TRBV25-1 CASSDPGDPQETQYF
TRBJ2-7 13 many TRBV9 CASSPENSYEQYF
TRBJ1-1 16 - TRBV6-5 CASSYIGLRTDTEAFF
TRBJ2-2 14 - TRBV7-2 CASSLGWSTGELFF
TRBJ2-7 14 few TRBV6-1 CASSVLAGVEEQYF
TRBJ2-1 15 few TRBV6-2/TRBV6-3 CASSLPPVGIDEQFF
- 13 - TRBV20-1 CSARDGTSYEQYF
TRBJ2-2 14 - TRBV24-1 CATSDSRDTGELFF
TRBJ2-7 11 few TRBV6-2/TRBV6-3 CASSYSGPQYF
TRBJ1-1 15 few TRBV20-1 CSATRLGQQNTEAFF
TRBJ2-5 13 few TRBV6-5 CASRPTIQETQYF
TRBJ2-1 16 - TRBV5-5 CASSGTGTSGYNEQFF
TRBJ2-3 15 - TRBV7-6 CASSPRAGASDTQYF